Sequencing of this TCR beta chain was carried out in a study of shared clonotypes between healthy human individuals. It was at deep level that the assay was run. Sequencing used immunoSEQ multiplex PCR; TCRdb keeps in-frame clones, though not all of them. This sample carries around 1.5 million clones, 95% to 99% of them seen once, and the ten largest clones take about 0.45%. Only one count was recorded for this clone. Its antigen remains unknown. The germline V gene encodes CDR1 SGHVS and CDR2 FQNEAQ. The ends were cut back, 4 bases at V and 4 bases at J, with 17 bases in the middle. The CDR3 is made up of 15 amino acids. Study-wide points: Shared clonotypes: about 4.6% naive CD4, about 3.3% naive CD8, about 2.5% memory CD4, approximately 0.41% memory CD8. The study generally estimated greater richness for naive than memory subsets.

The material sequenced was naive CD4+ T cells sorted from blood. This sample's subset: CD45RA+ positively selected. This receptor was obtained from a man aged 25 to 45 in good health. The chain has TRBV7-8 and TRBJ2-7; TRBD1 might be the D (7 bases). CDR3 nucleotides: TGTGCCAGCAGCTCTGGCCCAGGGGGGACGTACGAGCAGTACTTC. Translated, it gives CASSSGPGGTYEQYF. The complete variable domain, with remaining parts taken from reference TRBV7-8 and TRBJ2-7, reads GAGVSQSPRYKVAKRGQDVALRCDPISGHVSLFWYQQALGQGPEFLTYFQNEAQLDKSGLPSDRFFAERPEGSVSTLKIQRTQQEDSAVYLCASSSGPGGTYEQYFGPGTRLTVT.